A selection of T cell receptor beta chains follows, all from one sample in a study of shared clonotypes between healthy human individuals. Repertoires were generated with immunoSEQ multiplex PCR, while TCRdb's copy carries only in-frame clones and drops some. Among 600,000 to 700,000 clones listed, around 73% were seen once. Material for sequencing was memory CD4+ T cells sorted from blood. These receptors all stem from a woman aged 25-40 years in good health. The CDR3 runs from the conserved cysteine through the conserved F or W. Each record gives: J gene, D gene, V gene, clone size, CDR3 length, CDR3 DNA, CDR3 protein. The D gene is left open where the match is weak. Expanded clones get a size class; other rows say once, few or many, or leave the size out.

J: TRBJ2-3; D: NA; V: TRBV6-5; size: NA; length: 15; DNA: TGTGCCAGCAGTAACTGGGGCGGGACGGCAGATACGCAGTATTTT; CDR3: CASSNWGGTADTQYF
J: TRBJ1-4; D: NA; V: TRBV5-3; size: NA; length: 17; DNA: TGTGCCAGAGGCCTGGGCCCGGGTGGTCCCCTTAATGAAAAACTGTTTTTT; CDR3: CARGLGPGGPLNEKLFF
J: TRBJ2-3; D: NA; V: TRBV19; size: few; length: 12; DNA: TGTGCCAGTAGGCGTGGTTCAGATACGCAGTATTTT; CDR3: CASRRGSDTQYF
J: TRBJ2-5; D: TRBD2; V: TRBV6-1; size: NA; length: 17; DNA: TGTGCCAGCAGTGAATCTAGCGGGAGCCCACTACAAGAGACCCAGTACTTC; CDR3: CASSESSGSPLQETQYF
J: TRBJ2-6; D: TRBD1; V: TRBV30; size: NA; length: 15; DNA: TGTGCCTGGAGTAGCGACAGGGCTGGGGCCAACGTCCTGACTTTC; CDR3: CAWSSDRAGANVLTF
J: TRBJ1-4; D: NA; V: TRBV5-1; size: NA; length: 16; DNA: TGCGCCAGCAGCTTGGTCCAGGGTCAATCTAATGAAAAACTGTTTTTT; CDR3: CASSLVQGQSNEKLFF
J: TRBJ2-5; D: NA; V: TRBV10-3; size: NA; length: 13; DNA: TGTGCTAACTCACCGGGGCGCGGAGAGACCCAGTACTTC; CDR3: CANSPGRGETQYF
J: TRBJ2-7; D: NA; V: TRBV13; size: NA; length: 14; DNA: TGTGCCAGCAGCTTAGCGGGGCGGGTTTACGAGCAGTACTTC; CDR3: CASSLAGRVYEQYF
J: TRBJ2-6; D: NA; V: TRBV9; size: NA; length: 15; DNA: TGTGCCAGCAGCAGAGGAGACTCTGGGGCCAACGTCCTGACTTTC; CDR3: CASSRGDSGANVLTF
J: TRBJ2-1; D: TRBD1; V: TRBV5-1; size: NA; length: 15; DNA: TGCGCCAGCAAAGCGGCACAGGGGGCCTACAATGAGCAGTTCTTC; CDR3: CASKAAQGAYNEQFF
J: TRBJ1-5; D: TRBD1; V: TRBV18; size: NA; length: 16; DNA: TGTGCCAGCTCACCACTGAGTGGAGGGGGCGAACAGCCCCAGCATTTT; CDR3: CASSPLSGGGEQPQHF
J: TRBJ2-1; D: TRBD2; V: TRBV9; size: NA; length: 18; DNA: TGTGCCAGCAGCGTAGGGACTAGCGGGAGGGACTCCTACAATGAGCAGTTCTTC; CDR3: CASSVGTSGRDSYNEQFF
J: TRBJ1-3; D: TRBD1; V: TRBV5-5; size: NA; length: 13; DNA: TGTGCCAGCAGCTCAACCGGGACAGCAGTCATATATTTT; CDR3: CASSSTGTAVIYF
J: TRBJ1-3; D: NA; V: TRBV11-3; size: few; length: 15; DNA: TGTGCCAGCAGCTTAATGCGACAGCATGGAAACACCATATATTTT; CDR3: CASSLMRQHGNTIYF
J: TRBJ1-2; D: TRBD1; V: TRBV5-6; size: NA; length: 16; DNA: TGTGCCAGCAGCCCCCCGGACAGGGTGCGTAGCTATGGCTACACCTTC; CDR3: CASSPPDRVRSYGYTF
J: TRBJ2-2; D: NA; V: TRBV10-3; size: NA; length: 14; DNA: TGTGCCATCAGTGACCCGGGGAACACCGGGGAGCTGTTTTTT; CDR3: CAISDPGNTGELFF
J: TRBJ1-2; D: NA; V: TRBV28; size: NA; length: 11; DNA: TGTGCCAGCCGTTCAAACTATGGCTACACCTTC; CDR3: CASRSNYGYTF
J: TRBJ2-1; D: TRBD1; V: TRBV5-1; size: NA; length: 15; DNA: TGCGCCAGCAGCTCCGGGACAGGGGACCTCAATGAGCAGTTCTTC; CDR3: CASSSGTGDLNEQFF
J: TRBJ2-5; D: NA; V: TRBV19; size: NA; length: 13; DNA: TGTGCCAGTAGCCTTAGGACCTCCGAGACCCAGTACTTC; CDR3: CASSLRTSETQYF
J: TRBJ2-1; D: NA; V: TRBV19; size: NA; length: 15; DNA: TGTGCCAGTAGTATTTGGTCTGGGGGAGATATTGAGCAGTTCTTC; CDR3: CASSIWSGGDIEQFF
J: TRBJ2-7; D: TRBD2; V: TRBV29-1; size: NA; length: 15; DNA: TGCAGCGTCCTTTCGACTAGCGGGATCTCCTACGAGCAGTACTTC; CDR3: CSVLSTSGISYEQYF
J: TRBJ1-2; D: NA; V: TRBV6-6; size: NA; length: 12; DNA: TGTGCCACGACGGGGGGCAACTATGGCTACACCTTC; CDR3: CATTGGNYGYTF
J: TRBJ1-5; D: TRBD1; V: TRBV28; size: NA; length: 15; DNA: TGTGCCAGCAGCCCCCCGACAGGGGGCGATCAGCCCCAGCATTTT; CDR3: CASSPPTGGDQPQHF
J: TRBJ1-1; D: NA; V: TRBV5-1; size: NA; length: 14; DNA: TGCGCCAGCAGCGCAGGGACGGAGAACACTGAAGCTTTCTTT; CDR3: CASSAGTENTEAFF
J: TRBJ2-2; D: TRBD2; V: TRBV5-4; size: NA; length: 15; DNA: TGTGCCAGCAGCGAGGGACTAGCGCTGACCGGGGAGCTGTTTTTT; CDR3: CASSEGLALTGELFF
J: TRBJ2-1; D: TRBD2; V: TRBV5-6; size: once; length: 15; DNA: TGTGCCAGCAGCTTGGTTAAAGCGGGAGGGGATGAGCAGTTCTTC; CDR3: CASSLVKAGGDEQFF
J: TRBJ2-7; D: TRBD2; V: TRBV28; size: many; length: 15; DNA: TGTGCCAGCAGTAACCCAAGGGGCGGGAGCGGTGAGCAGTACTTC; CDR3: CASSNPRGGSGEQYF